Listed here are 8 T cell receptor beta chains from one sample, sequenced in a study of blood T cell repertoires in COVID-19. Sequencing was performed with immunoSEQ multiplex PCR; in TCRdb, only in-frame clones are kept and a portion is missing. The sample lists 200,000 to 250,000 clones, nearly 90% seen once, with 2% to 2.5% in the top ten. Material for sequencing was peripheral blood. The receptor set was obtained from a middle-aged woman who had recovered from COVID-19.

This clone was recorded a few times. The chain couples TRBV6-5 to TRBJ1-6, with TRBD1 as a possible D gene (6 bases). The CDR3 sequence is 14 residues long. Trimming removed 5 bases at V and 8 bases at J, with 13 bases between. The germline V gene has CDR1 MNHEY and CDR2 SVGAGI. The CDR3 spells CASSKTDSYSPLHF. Written as DNA, the CDR3 is TGTGCCAGCAGTAAAACGGACAGCTATTCACCCCTCCACTTT.

This chain joins TRBV30 and TRBJ1-2; D remains unclear. Deletions cut 2 bases from V and 8 bases from J, with 15 bases between. The CDR3 length is 13 residues. CDR1 and CDR2 from the germline V gene are GTSNPN and SVGIG (reference sequence). CDR3 sequence: CAWSPPPDWGYTF. CDR3 nucleotides: TGTGCCTGGAGTCCCCCGCCGGACTGGGGCTACACCTTC.

The genes are TRBV4-3 and TRBJ2-7; 7 positions agree with TRBD1. V lost 1 base and J lost 5; bases outside the gene matches: 8. The CDR3 contains 15 residues. Germline loops: CDR1 LGHNA, CDR2 YSLEER. The CDR3 spells CASSQGRQGINEQYF. The CDR3, as DNA: TGCGCCAGCAGCCAAGGGCGACAGGGAATTAACGAGCAGTACTTC.

There are a few counts of this clone. The same CDR3 arises from other DNA sequences in this sample as well. The CDR3 bases are TGTGCCAGTAGTATGGGGGGGCACGCGTTGGTGGGGATATCGAGCTCTGGGGCCAACGTCCTGACTTTC. It is translated as CASSMGGHALVGISSSGANVLTF. The chain combines TRBV19 with TRBJ2-6, with D tentatively TRBD2 (7 bases). Trimming shortened V by 3 bases and J by 0 bases, and 30 bases separated the two germline ends. From germline, CDR1 is LNHDA and CDR2 SQIVND (reference sequence). There are 23 residues in the CDR3.

This clone was detected only once. This chain joins TRBV11-3 and TRBJ1-4, with D tentatively TRBD1 (5 bases). CDR1 and CDR2 (germline): SGHNT, YENEEA. The CDR3 has 18 amino acids. The germline V and J ends were trimmed by 2 bases and 4 bases, with 20 bases remaining between them. CDR3 coding DNA: TGTGCCAGCAGCTTAAGGGATCGTTGGTGGGGGGTTAATGAAAAACTGTTTTTT. The encoded protein is CASSLRDRWWGVNEKLFF.

This chain joins TRBV11-2 and TRBJ1-1; 8 bases are shared with TRBD1. V trimming: 0 bases; J trimming: 9 bases; junction bases outside the gene matches: 3. This CDR3 contains 13 residues. Per the germline V gene, CDR1 is SGHAT and CDR2 is FQNNGV. CDR3 protein: CASSLDGQGKAFF. CDR3 bases: TGTGCCAGCAGCTTAGACGGACAGGGAAAAGCTTTCTTT.

The V and J genes are TRBV2 and TRBJ1-2; TRBD1 is a possible D gene (6 bases). This CDR3 is 15 amino acids long. V was cut by 6 bases and J by 0 bases, with 14 bases left in between. Per germline, CDR1 SNHLY and CDR2 FYNNEI. The CDR3 DNA is TGTGCCAGCAGATCCGACAGGAACTCTAACTATGGCTACACCTTC. As protein: CASRSDRNSNYGYTF. The whole variable domain, remainder taken from reference TRBV2 and TRBJ1-2, is EPEVTQTPSHQVTQMGQEVILRCVPISNHLYFYWYRQILGQKVEFLVSFYNNEISEKSEIFDDQFSVERPDGSNFTLKIRSTKLEDSAMYFCASRSDRNSNYGYTFGSGTRLTVV.

This clone has a single count. This sequence joins TRBV28 and TRBJ2-7; TRBD1 agrees at 8 bases. V lost 5 bases, J lost 3 bases, and 3 bases stayed unmatched. CDR3 size: 13 residues. Germline-derived CDR1 and CDR2 are MDHEN and SYDVKM. CDR3: CASSTDRGYEQYF. The CDR3 region has the DNA TGTGCCAGCAGTACCGACAGGGGCTACGAGCAGTACTTC.